This T cell receptor beta chain was found in a study of blood T cell repertoires in COVID-19. Across the whole study: Samples taken during acute and convalescent COVID-19 were collected in the United States, Italy and Spain.

Trimming cost V 5 bases and J 0 bases, with 19 bases left between them. The germline V gene encodes CDR1 SEHNR and CDR2 FQNEAQ (reference sequence). The CDR3 length is 17 residues. Everyone who took part was roughly 18 to 95 years old, and they came from about two dozen US areas. TCRdb keeps only in-frame clones here, not all; method: immunoSEQ multiplex PCR. Here the sample spans 300,000 to 450,000 clones, 80% to 90% being singletons. The rearrangement links TRBV7-9 to TRBJ1-1, with a tentative D call TRBD1 (6 bases). This TCR was recovered from a man aged 18 to 29 who had recovered from COVID-19. The sequenced sample consisted of PBMCs or T cells enriched from blood (not recorded which). The CDR3 coding sequence is TGTGCCAGCAGCCCCGCTGGACAGCTGTACATGAACACTGAAGCTTTCTTT. This gives the protein CASSPAGQLYMNTEAFF.